This T cell receptor beta chain was obtained from a study of T-cell memory formation after mild COVID-19. Across the whole study: TCR clusters showed largely donor specificity. Whole-study results and caveats: Clones contracting day 15 to 85 were balanced CD4/CD8; later expanders leaned CD4+. Confirmation was lacking for SARS-CoV-2 specificity of second-wave clones that peaked on day 37.

This clonotype was counted between two and nine times. The antigen is not known. Deletions cut 4 bases from V and 6 bases from J, with 22 bases between. Germline CDR1 LGHNA, CDR2 YSLEER. This CDR3 region has 17 residues. TCRalpha and TCRbeta libraries used 5'RACE with constant-segment primers and UMIs. TCRdb reanalysed the 5' RACE reads using MiXCR and keeps one entry per CDR3 protein. Of roughly 600,000 distinct CDR3 sequences in the sample, roughly 17% were seen once. The chain has TRBV4-3 and TRBJ2-1, with TRBD1 as a possible D gene (6 bases). This receptor was identified in an adult woman who had mild COVID-19 (a few samples of this study predate the infection). Cell type and time point are not known. Sequencing used PBMCs or a T cell subset sorted from them (not recorded which). In nucleotides, the CDR3 is TGCGCCAGCAGCCGGGAGACAGGCGGGCGCCTCGGCAATGAGCAGTTCTTC. It is translated as CASSRETGGRLGNEQFF.